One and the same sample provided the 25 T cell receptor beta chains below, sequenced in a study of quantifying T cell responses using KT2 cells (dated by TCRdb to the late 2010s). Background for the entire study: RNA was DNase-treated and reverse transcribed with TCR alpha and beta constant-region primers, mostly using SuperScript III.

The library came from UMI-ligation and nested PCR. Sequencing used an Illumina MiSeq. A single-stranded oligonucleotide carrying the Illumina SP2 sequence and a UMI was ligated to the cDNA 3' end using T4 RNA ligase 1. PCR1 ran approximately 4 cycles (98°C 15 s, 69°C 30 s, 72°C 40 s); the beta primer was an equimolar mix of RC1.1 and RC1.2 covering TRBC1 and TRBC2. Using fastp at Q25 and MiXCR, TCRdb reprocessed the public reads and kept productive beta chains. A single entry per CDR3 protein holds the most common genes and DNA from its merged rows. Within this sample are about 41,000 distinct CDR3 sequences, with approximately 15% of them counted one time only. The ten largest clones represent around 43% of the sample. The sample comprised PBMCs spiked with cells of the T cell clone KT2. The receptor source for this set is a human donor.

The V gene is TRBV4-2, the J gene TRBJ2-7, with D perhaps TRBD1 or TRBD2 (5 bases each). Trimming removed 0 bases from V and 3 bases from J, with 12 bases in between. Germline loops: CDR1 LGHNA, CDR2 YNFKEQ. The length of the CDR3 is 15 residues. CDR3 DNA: TGTGCCAGCAGCCAAGAAACCGGGACCTTCTACGAGCAGTACTTC. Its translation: CASSQETGTFYEQYF.

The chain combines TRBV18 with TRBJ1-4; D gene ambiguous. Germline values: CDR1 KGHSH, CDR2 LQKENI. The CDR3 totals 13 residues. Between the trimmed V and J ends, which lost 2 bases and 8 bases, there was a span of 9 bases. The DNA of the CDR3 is TGTGCCAGCTCACCAGGGGTTTGGGAAAAACTGTTTTTT. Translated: CASSPGVWEKLFF.

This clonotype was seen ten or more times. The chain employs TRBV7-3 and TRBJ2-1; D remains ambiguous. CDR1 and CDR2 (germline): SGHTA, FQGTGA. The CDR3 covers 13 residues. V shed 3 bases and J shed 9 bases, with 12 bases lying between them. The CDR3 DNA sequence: TGTGCCAGCAGCTTCTCGGTTGGTGGTGAGCAGTTCTTC. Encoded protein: CASSFSVGGEQFF.

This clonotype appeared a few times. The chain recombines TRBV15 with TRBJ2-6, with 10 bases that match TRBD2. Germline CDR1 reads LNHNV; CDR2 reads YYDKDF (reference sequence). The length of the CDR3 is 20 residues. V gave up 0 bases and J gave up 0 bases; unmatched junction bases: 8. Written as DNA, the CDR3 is TGTGCCACCAGCAGAGATCCTAGCGGGAGCTCGGGCTCTGGGGCCAACGTCCTGACTTTC. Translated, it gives CATSRDPSGSSGSGANVLTF.

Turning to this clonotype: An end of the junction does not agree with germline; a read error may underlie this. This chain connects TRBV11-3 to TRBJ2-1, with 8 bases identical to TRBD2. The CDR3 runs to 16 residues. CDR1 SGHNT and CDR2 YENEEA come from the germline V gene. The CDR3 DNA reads TGTGCCAACAGCTTAGGGGCGGGGGGCTCCTACAATGAGCAGTTCTTC. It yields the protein CANSLGAGGSYNEQFF.

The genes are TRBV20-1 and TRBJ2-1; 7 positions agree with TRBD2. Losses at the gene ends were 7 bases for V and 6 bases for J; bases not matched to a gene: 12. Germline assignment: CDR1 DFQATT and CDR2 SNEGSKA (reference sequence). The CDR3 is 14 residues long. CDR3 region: CSVRSGIDPNEQFF. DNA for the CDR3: TGCAGTGTAAGAAGCGGGATTGACCCCAATGAGCAGTTCTTC.

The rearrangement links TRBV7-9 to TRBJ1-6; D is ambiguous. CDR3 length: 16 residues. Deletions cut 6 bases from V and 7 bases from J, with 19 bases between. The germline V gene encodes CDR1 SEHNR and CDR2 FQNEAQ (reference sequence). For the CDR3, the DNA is TGTGCCAGCAGAGAGCCGGGAACCAAACCGAATTCACCCCTCCACTTT. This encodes CASREPGTKPNSPLHF.

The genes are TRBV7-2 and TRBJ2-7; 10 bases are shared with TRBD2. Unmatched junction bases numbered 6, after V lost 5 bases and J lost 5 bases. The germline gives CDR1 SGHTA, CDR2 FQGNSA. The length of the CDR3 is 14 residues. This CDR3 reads CASSPGLATHEQYF. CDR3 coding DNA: TGTGCCAGCAGCCCGGGACTAGCGACCCACGAGCAGTACTTC.

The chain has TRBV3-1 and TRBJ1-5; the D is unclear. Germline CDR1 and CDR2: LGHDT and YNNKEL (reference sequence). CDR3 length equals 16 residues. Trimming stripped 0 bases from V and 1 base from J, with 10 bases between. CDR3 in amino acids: CASSQDPQESNQPQHF. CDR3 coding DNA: TGTGCCAGCAGCCAAGATCCCCAGGAGAGCAATCAGCCCCAGCATTTT.

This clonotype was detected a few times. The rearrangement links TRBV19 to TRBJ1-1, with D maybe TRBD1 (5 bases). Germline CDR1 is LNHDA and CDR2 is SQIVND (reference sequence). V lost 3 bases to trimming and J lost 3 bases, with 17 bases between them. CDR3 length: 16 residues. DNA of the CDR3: TGTGCCAGTAGTATGAGTAAAAATGGGGGTGACACTGAAGCTTTCTTT. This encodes CASSMSKNGGDTEAFF. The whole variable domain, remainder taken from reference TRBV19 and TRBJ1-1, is DGGITQSPKYLFRKEGQNVTLSCEQNLNHDAMYWYRQDPGQGLRLIYYSQIVNDFQKGDIAEGYSVSREKKESFPLTVTSAQKNPTAFYLCASSMSKNGGDTEAFFGQGTRLTVV.

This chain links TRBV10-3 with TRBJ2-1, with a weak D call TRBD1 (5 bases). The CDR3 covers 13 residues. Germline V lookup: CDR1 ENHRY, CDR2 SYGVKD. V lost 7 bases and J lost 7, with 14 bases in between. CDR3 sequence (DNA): TGTGCCATCATGGGGCTGACTGTGAATGAGCAGTTCTTC. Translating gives CAIMGLTVNEQFF.

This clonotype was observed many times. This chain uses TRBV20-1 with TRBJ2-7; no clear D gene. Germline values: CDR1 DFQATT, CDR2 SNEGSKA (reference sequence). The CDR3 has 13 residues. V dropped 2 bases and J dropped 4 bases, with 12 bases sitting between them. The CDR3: CSARFASSYEQYF. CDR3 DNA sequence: TGCAGTGCTAGATTCGCTAGTTCATACGAGCAGTACTTC.

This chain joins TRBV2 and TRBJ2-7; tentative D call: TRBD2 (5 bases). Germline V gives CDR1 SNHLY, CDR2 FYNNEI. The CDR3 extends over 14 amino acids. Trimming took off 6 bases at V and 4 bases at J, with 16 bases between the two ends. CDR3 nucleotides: TGTGCCAGCAGGGTACGGGGTCGCTCTTACGAGCAGTACTTC. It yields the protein CASRVRGRSYEQYF.

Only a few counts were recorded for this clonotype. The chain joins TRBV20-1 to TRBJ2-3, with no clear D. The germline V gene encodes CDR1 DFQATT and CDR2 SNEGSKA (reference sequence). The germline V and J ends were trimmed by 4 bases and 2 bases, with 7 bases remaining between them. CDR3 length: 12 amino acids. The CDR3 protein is CSAKGLTDTQYF. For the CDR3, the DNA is TGCAGTGCTAAAGGTCTCACAGATACGCAGTATTTT.

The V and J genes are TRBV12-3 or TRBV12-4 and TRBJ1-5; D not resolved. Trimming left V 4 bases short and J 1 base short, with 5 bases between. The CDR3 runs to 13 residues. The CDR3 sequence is CASSSRSNQPQHF. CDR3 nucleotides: TGTGCCAGCAGTTCGCGGAGCAATCAGCCCCAGCATTTT.

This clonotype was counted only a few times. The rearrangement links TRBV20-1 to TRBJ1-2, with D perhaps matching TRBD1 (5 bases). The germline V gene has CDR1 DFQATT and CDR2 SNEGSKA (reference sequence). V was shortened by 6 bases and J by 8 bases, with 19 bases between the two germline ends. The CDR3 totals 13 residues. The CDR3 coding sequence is TGCAGTGCACGGGCTGGGACGGCGGAGGGCTACACCTTC. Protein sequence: CSARAGTAEGYTF.

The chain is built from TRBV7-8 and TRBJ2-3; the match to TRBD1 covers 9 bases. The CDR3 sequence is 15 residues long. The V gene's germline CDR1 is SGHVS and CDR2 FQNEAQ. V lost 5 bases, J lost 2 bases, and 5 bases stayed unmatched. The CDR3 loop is CASSPRTGVTDTQYF. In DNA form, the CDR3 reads TGTGCCAGCAGCCCCCGGACAGGGGTCACAGATACGCAGTATTTT.

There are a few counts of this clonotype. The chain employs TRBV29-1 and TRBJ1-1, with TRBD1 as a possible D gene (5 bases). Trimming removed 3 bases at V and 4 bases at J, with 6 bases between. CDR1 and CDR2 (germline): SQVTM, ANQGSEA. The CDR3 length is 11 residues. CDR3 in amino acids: CSVDRATEAFF. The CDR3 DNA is TGCAGCGTTGACAGGGCCACTGAAGCTTTCTTT.

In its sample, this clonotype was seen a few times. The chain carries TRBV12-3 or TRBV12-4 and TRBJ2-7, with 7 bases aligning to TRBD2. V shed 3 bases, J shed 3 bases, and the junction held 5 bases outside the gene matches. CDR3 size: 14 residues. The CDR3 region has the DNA TGTGCCAGCAGTTTGGGAGGGCGGTTCTACGAGCAGTACTTC. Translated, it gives CASSLGGRFYEQYF.

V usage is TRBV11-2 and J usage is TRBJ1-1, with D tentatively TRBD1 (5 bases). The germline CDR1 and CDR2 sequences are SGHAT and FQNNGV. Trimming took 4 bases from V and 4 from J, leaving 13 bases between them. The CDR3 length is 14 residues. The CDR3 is CASSSRMRGTEAFF. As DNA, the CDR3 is TGTGCCAGCAGCTCCCGAATGAGGGGCACTGAAGCTTTCTTT.

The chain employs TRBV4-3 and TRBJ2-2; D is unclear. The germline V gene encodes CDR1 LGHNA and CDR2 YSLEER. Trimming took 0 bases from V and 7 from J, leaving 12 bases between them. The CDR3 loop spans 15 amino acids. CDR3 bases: TGCGCCAGCAGCCAAGAACGATCGCTGCGCGGGGAGCTGTTTTTT. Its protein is CASSQERSLRGELFF.

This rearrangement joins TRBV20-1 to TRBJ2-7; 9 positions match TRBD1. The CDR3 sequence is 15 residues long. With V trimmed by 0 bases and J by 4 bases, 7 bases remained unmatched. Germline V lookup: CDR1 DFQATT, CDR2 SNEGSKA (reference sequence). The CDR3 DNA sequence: TGCAGTGCTAGAGATCGAGACAGGGGGGGGTACGAGCAGTACTTC. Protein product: CSARDRDRGGYEQYF.

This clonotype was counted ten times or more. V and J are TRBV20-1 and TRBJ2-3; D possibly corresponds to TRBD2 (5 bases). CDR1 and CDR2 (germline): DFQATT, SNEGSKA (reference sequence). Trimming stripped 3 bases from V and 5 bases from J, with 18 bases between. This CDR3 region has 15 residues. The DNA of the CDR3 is TGCAGTGCTAGTATGAGGGAAAAAGGTGGAGATACGCAGTATTTT. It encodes CSASMREKGGDTQYF.

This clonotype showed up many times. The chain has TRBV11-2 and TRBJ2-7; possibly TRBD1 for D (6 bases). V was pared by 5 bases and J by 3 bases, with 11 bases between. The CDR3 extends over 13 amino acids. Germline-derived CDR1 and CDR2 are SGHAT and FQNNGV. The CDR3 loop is CASSKAGDYEQYF. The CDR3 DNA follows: TGTGCCAGCAGCAAGGCAGGGGACTACGAGCAGTACTTC.

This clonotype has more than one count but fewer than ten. The CDR3 DNA follows: TGTGCCAGCAGTTCCCATGTGGGTGAGCAGTTCTTC. Translation: CASSSHVGEQFF. The chain has TRBV6-6 and TRBJ2-1, with D unclear. The germline V gene encodes CDR1 MNHNY and CDR2 SVGAGI (reference sequence). The CDR3 covers 12 residues. V was clipped by 4 bases and J by 9 bases, with 10 bases between them.